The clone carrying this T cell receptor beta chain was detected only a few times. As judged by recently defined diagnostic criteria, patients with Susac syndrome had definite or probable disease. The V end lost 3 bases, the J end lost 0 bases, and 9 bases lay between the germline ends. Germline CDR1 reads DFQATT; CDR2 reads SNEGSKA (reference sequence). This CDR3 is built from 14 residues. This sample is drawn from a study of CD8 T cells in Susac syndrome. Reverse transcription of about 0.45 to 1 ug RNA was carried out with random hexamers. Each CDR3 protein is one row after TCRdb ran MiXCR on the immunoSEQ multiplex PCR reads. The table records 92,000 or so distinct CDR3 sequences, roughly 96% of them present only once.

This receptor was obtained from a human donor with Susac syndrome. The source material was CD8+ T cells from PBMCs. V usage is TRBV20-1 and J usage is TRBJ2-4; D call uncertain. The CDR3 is CSASAFQAKNIQYF. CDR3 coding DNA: TGCAGTGCTAGTGCTTTCCAAGCCAAAAACATTCAGTACTTC.